Below, 22 T cell receptor delta chains from the same sample are listed, as sequenced in a study of γδ T cells in repeated Plasmodium falciparum infection. Vgamma9/Vdelta2+ and Vdelta2-negative gammadelta T cells were flow-sorted from PBMC for bulk sequencing. TCRdb re-processed the multiplex PCR reads using CATT. The table includes 90,000 or so delta-chain clones, 0.8% to 1% detected once. Sequences were obtained from gamma-delta T cells from blood. These receptor sequences come from a pool of human donors (malaria-infected and uninfected, not separated).

As for this clone: TCRdb lists the protein of a much larger clone for this DNA, which differs at residue 4, so this is likely a read error; the protein given here is translated from the DNA itself. The chain carries TRDV2 and TRDJ1; no reliable D call. Assignment of the J gene here rests on matching the DNA to germline, because TCRdb gives none. The CDR3 length is 16 residues. Between the trimmed V and J ends, which lost 6 bases and 0 bases, there was a span of 19 bases. CDR1 is GEAIGNYY and CDR2 is EKD in the germline V gene. CDR3 residues: CACSDAVRGYTDKLIF. CDR3 DNA: TGTGCCTGTAGCGATGCGGTGAGGGGTTACACCGATAAACTCATCTTT.

Worth noting for this clone: This likely reflects a read error, since a far larger clone is one base away. The sample contains more than one DNA sequence encoding this CDR3. The V gene is TRDV1, the J gene TRDJ1, with D possibly being TRDD2 (6 bases). V lost 2 bases and J 11 bases, leaving 30 bases between the germline ends. The CDR3 consists of 18 residues. In germline, CDR1 is TSWWSYY, CDR2 QGS. The CDR3, as DNA: TGTGCTCTTGGGGAATTATTTGGTCCTACGGGCTTTGGTATTAAGCTCATCTTT. Its protein product is CALGELFGPTGFGIKLIF.

In its sample, this clone was seen a few times. Given a far larger clone just one base away, this is likely a sequencing read error. The V segment is TRDV1, and no J call was made; TRDD3, the table's D call, lacks a check against the DNA. The CDR3 has 17 amino acids. Germline lookup yields CDR1 TSWWSYY and CDR2 QGS. This CDR3 is CALGTSYWGIRVDKLIF. Written as DNA, the CDR3 is TGTGCTCTTGGGACTTCCTACTGGGGGATACGGGTCGATAAACTCATCTTC.

This clone was counted ten times or more. A read error is likely here: a far larger clone is one base away. The same CDR3 is also encoded by other DNA sequences in this sample. No call exists for the J gene, whereas the V gene is TRDV2. CDR3 length equals 12 residues. CDR1 GEAIGNYY and CDR2 EKD come from the germline V gene. The CDR3 DNA sequence: TGTGCCTGTGACACCGGACGTTCGGCCCTCATCTTT. Residues: CACDTGRSALIF.

This clone showed up many times. The rearrangement uses TRDV2 and TRDJ1; D is perhaps TRDD3 (5 bases). This CDR3 has 16 residues. Germline CDR1 is GEAIGNYY and CDR2 is EKD. Trimming took 0 bases from V and 0 from J, leaving 13 bases between them. As DNA, the CDR3 is TGTGCCTGTGACACCATGGAGGGGACTTACACCGATAAACTCATCTTT. This gives the protein CACDTMEGTYTDKLIF.

This clone was counted a few times. The protein given by TCRdb reflects a much larger clone and differs at residue 15 from this DNA's translation, likely from a read error; the protein shown is the DNA's translation. The chain has TRDV2 and TRDJ1; 8 bases are a match to TRDD3. No J gene is reported in TCRdb; it was inferred here by comparing the DNA with germline. Germline-derived CDR1 and CDR2 are GEAIGNYY and EKD. The CDR3 runs to 18 residues. CDR3 residues: CACDTVNWGSSYTDRLIF. For the CDR3, the DNA is TGTGCCTGTGACACCGTAAACTGGGGGTCGTCGTACACCGATAGACTCATCTTT.

This clone was seen repeatedly, ten times or more. The protein TCRdb lists belongs to a much larger clone and differs from this DNA's translation at residue 9, which points to a read error; the protein shown is made from the DNA. This chain uses TRDV1 with TRDJ1, with D possibly matching TRDD3 (5 bases). This CDR3 contains 13 residues. Trimming cost V 0 bases and J 8 bases, with 10 bases left between them. Germline V CDR1 and CDR2: TSWWSYY, QGS. The CDR3 region is CALGELPGRKLIF. The CDR3 DNA reads TGTGCTCTTGGGGAACTTCCGGGGAGAAAACTCATCTTT.

This clone was seen only a few times. TCRdb pairs this DNA with a much larger clone's protein that differs at residue 11, likely a read error; the protein shown was translated from the DNA. The V call is TRDV2, the J call TRDJ1, with a possible D match to TRDD3 (6 bases). CDR3 length equals 13 residues. The V gene's germline CDR1 is GEAIGNYY and CDR2 EKD. CDR3 protein: CACDTWGSDKHIF. The DNA for the CDR3 is TGTGCCTGTGACACCTGGGGATCCGATAAACACATCTTT.

About this clone itself: This likely stems from a read error, as it lies one base from a far larger clone. The chain recombines TRDV1 with TRDJ1, with 13 bases that match TRDD3. In the absence of a J gene in TCRdb, the DNA was matched to germline to assign it here. Germline CDR1 and CDR2: TSWWSYY and QGS. This CDR3 is 20 amino acids long. The CDR3 DNA sequence: TGTGCTCTTGGGGAACGGTTTAGGTACTGGGGGATACGGTTTCCCGACAAACTCATCTTT. This encodes CALGERFRYWGIRFPDKLIF.

This clone was recorded at least ten times. V usage is TRDV1 and J usage is TRDJ1, with D perhaps matching TRDD2 (5 bases). CDR1 and CDR2 from the germline V gene are TSWWSYY and QGS. The V end was cut by 1 base, the J end by 1 base, with 40 bases between. The CDR3 runs 25 residues. The chain's CDR3 is CALGEPRKPYPLLRATIRSTDKLIF. The CDR3 DNA follows: TGTGCTCTTGGGGAACCCCGGAAACCCTACCCTTTACTCCGTGCCACCATTAGGAGCACCGATAAACTCATCTTT.

The table lists this clone with a few counts. The protein that TCRdb holds for this DNA derives from a much larger clone and differs from the translated DNA at residue 5, which likely indicates a read error; the protein shown here is translated from the DNA. This sequence joins TRDV1 and TRDJ2, with 8 bases aligning to TRDD3. CDR3 length equals 18 residues. J was trimmed by 4 bases and V by 3 bases; bases with no gene match: 13. The germline V gene has CDR1 TSWWSYY and CDR2 QGS. The CDR3 DNA sequence: TGTGCTCTTGGGGACCTCAGGCACTGGGGGGTAAGGACAGCACAACTCTTCTTT. It codes for CALGDLRHWGVRTAQLFF.

In the case of this clone: TCRdb has a much larger clone's protein, which differs at residue 17 from the translation of this DNA, likely because of a read error; what is shown is the protein translated from the DNA. The V gene reported is TRDV1; the J gene is uncalled; TRDD3 is taken as the D call from the table, unchecked against the DNA. This CDR3 is built from 18 residues. CDR1 is TSWWSYY and CDR2 is QGS in the germline V gene. CDR3 amino acids: CALGERLLPRGYTDKLTF. The CDR3 nucleotides are TGTGCTCTTGGGGAAAGGCTACTTCCTAGGGGGTACACCGATAAACTCACCTTT.

This clone was observed a few times. TCRdb's listed protein matches a much larger clone and diverges from this DNA's translation at residue 10, likely through a read error; the protein shown comes from the DNA. The chain has TRDV2 and TRDJ1; 9 positions match TRDD3. The J gene was missing in TCRdb and was found by matching the end of the DNA to germline. The CDR3 length is 22 residues. CDR1 GEAIGNYY and CDR2 EKD come from the germline V gene. Trimming cost V 0 bases and J 5 bases; bases outside gene matches: 27. CDR3: CACDTVSGGCEKNLGQRDKLIF. In DNA, the CDR3 is TGTGCCTGTGACACCGTTTCTGGGGGATGCGAGAAAAACTTGGGCCAACGAGATAAACTCATCTTT.

Remarks on this clone: TCRdb has a much larger clone's protein, which differs at residue 12 from the translation of this DNA, likely because of a read error; what is shown is the protein translated from the DNA. The V call is TRDV1, the J call TRDJ1; D perhaps matches TRDD3 (6 bases). Trimming cost V 5 bases and J 2 bases, with 24 bases left between them. Germline loops: CDR1 TSWWSYY, CDR2 QGS. This CDR3 has 18 residues. The CDR3 coding sequence is TGTGCTCTTGGGAAAGCTACCGTGGGGGCCTCGGAGACCGATAAACTCATCTTT. Its translation is CALGKATVGASETDKLIF.

This clone appeared many times. One base separates it from a far larger clone, so it is likely a read error. This sample includes further DNA sequences coding for the same CDR3. CDR3 coding DNA: TGCGCCTGTGACCCACGTACTGGGGGGGACACCGATAAACTCATCTTT. Encoded protein: CACDPRTGGDTDKLIF. The chain uses TRDV2 and TRDJ1; 8 bases line up with TRDD3. No J segment appears in TCRdb, so it was assigned here by matching the sequence to germline. The V gene's germline CDR1 is GEAIGNYY and CDR2 EKD. The CDR3 has 16 residues.

About this clone: This likely stems from a read error, as it lies one base from a far larger clone. The same CDR3 arises from other DNA sequences in this sample as well. The chain links TRDV1 to TRDJ1; D may be TRDD3 (6 bases). The length of the CDR3 is 21 residues. CDR1 and CDR2 from the germline V gene are TSWWSYY and QGS. V gave up 1 base and J gave up 10 bases, with 37 bases separating them. The CDR3 sequence: CALGERERLHSNGGELPGLIF. The CDR3 DNA reads as TGTGCTCTTGGGGAACGAGAGCGCCTACATTCGAACGGGGGGGAACTGCCAGGACTCATCTTT.

This clone was seen ten or more times. Given a far larger clone just one base away, this is likely a sequencing read error. At the DNA level, this CDR3 is encoded by other sequences in the same sample as well. This rearrangement joins TRDV1 to TRDJ1, with 9 bases identical to TRDD3. The CDR3 extends over 21 amino acids. Germline CDR1 and CDR2: TSWWSYY and QGS. The DNA of the CDR3 is TGTGCTCTTGGGGAACTCCAAGCTATACTGGGGGAATTAAGGTACACCGATAAGCTCATCTTT. Translating gives CALGELQAILGELRYTDKLIF.

With respect to this clone: For this DNA, TCRdb reports the protein of a much larger clone, which diverges at residue 7, most likely from a read error; the protein presented here is translated directly from the DNA. J is TRDJ1 and V is TRDV1; 8 bases are shared with TRDD3. Assignment of the J gene here rests on matching the DNA to germline, because TCRdb gives none. Trimming took 3 bases from V and 0 from J; bases not matched to a gene: 33. There are 25 residues in the CDR3. Germline V CDR1 and CDR2: TSWWSYY, QGS. DNA for the CDR3: TGTGCTCTTGGGGACCTATGGCCTTCCCGAACCTACTGGGGGTCTCCCCGCGTGAACACCGATAAACTCATCTTT. It encodes CALGDLWPSRTYWGSPRVNTDKLIF.

This clone was found a few times. The protein TCRdb gives is from a much larger clone and does not agree with this DNA's translation at residue 11, likely a read error; the protein shown here comes from the DNA. The chain links TRDV2 to TRDJ1; TRDD3 agrees at 10 bases. No J gene was available from TCRdb, and it was assigned here by a germline match of the DNA. The CDR3 loop spans 17 amino acids. Germline assignment: CDR1 GEAIGNYY and CDR2 EKD. Trimming removed 3 bases from V and 1 base from J; junction bases left unmatched: 10. The chain's CDR3 is CACDPLGDIGCTDKLIF. For the CDR3, the DNA is TGTGCCTGTGACCCTCTGGGGGATATCGGGTGCACCGATAAACTCATCTTT.

This clone appeared many times. TCRdb assigns this DNA the protein of a much larger clone, which departs from its translation at residue 11; this likely reflects a read error, and the protein shown comes from translating the DNA. This chain connects TRDV2 to TRDJ1; 7 nucleotides agree with TRDD3. Per germline, CDR1 GEAIGNYY and CDR2 EKD. The CDR3 totals 16 residues. The junction had 10 bases not matched to a gene; V was cut back by 1 base and J by 3 bases. The CDR3 here is CACDTVSAGYPDKLIF. CDR3 bases: TGTGCCTGTGACACAGTTTCGGCGGGATACCCCGATAAACTCATCTTT.

In its sample, this clone was seen a few times. TCRdb records a much larger clone's protein for this DNA, with a difference at residue 6 that likely arises from a read error; the protein given is the translation of the DNA. The chain recombines TRDV2 with TRDJ1; D is unclear. Germline matching of the DNA provided the J gene here, since TCRdb leaves it blank. CDR3 length: 15 amino acids. Germline V gene lookup returns CDR1 GEAIGNYY and CDR2 EKD. Trimming pared 0 bases from V and 0 bases from J, leaving 10 bases between. The CDR3, as DNA: TGTGCCTGTGACACCGCTACAGTGAACACCGATAAACTCATCTTT. Translation: CACDTATVNTDKLIF.

This clone was counted a few times. The TCRdb protein comes from a much larger clone and disagrees with this DNA's translation at residue 12, likely due to a read error; the protein given here is derived from the DNA. Written as DNA, the CDR3 is TGTGCTCTTTTAGGTTGGGGGATACTGGGCTACGCCGATAAACTCATCTTT. Protein sequence: CALLGWGILGYADKLIF. The chain links TRDV1 to TRDJ1; 10 bases line up with TRDD3. Germline matching of the DNA provided the J gene here, since TCRdb leaves it blank. Germline V lookup: CDR1 TSWWSYY, CDR2 QGS. V was pared by 8 bases and J by 3 bases, with 15 bases of the junction left unmatched. The CDR3 sequence is 17 residues long.